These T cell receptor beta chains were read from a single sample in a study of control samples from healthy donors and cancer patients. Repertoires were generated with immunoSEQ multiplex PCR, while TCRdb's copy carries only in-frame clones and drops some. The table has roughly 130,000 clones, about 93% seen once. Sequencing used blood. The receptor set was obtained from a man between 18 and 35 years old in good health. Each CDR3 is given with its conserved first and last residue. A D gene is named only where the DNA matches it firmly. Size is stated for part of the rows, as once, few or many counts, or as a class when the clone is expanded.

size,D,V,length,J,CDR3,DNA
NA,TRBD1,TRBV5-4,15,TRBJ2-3,CASSRQTGRQDTQYF,TGTGCCAGCAGCAGACAGACAGGGAGACAGGATACGCAGTATTTT
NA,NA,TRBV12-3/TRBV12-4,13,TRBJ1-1,CASSSNWDTEAFF,TGTGCCAGCAGTTCCAATTGGGACACTGAAGCTTTCTTT
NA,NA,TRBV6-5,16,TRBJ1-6,CASSSQAGVTNSPLHF,TGTGCCAGCAGTTCCCAAGCAGGGGTCACGAATTCACCCCTCCACTTT
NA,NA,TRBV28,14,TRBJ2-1,CASSLGSSYNEQFF,TGTGCCAGCAGTTTAGGAAGCTCCTACAATGAGCAGTTCTTC
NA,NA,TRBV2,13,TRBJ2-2,CASSAQPTGELFF,TGTGCCAGCAGTGCTCAGCCCACCGGGGAGCTGTTTTTT
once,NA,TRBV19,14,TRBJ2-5,CASSKRPYQETQYF,TGTGCCAGTAGTAAGAGACCCTACCAAGAGACCCAGTACTTC
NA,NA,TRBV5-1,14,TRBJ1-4,CASSLETNGEKLFF,TGCGCCAGCAGCTTGGAGACGAATGGGGAAAAACTGTTTTTT
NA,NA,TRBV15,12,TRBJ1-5,CATSRDTQPQHF,TGTGCCACCAGCAGAGATACTCAGCCCCAGCATTTT
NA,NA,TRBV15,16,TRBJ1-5,CATSRGDGVGDQPQHF,TGTGCCACCAGCAGAGGAGACGGGGTGGGGGATCAGCCCCAGCATTTT
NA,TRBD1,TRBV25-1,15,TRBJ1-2,CASSGGTGINYGYTF,TGTGCCAGCAGTGGTGGGACAGGGATTAACTATGGCTACACCTTC
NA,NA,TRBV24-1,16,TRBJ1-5,CATSDARDGLNQPQHF,TGTGCCACCAGTGACGCAAGGGACGGACTCAATCAGCCCCAGCATTTT
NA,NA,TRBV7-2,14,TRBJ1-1,CASSLEYGATEAFF,TGTGCCAGCAGCTTAGAGTACGGAGCCACTGAAGCTTTCTTT
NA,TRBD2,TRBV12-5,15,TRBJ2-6,CASGLGGSGANVLTF,TGTGCTAGTGGATTGGGGGGGTCTGGGGCCAACGTCCTGACTTTC
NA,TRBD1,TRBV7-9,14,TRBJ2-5,CASSNRDRQETQYF,TGTGCCAGCAGCAACCGGGACAGACAAGAGACCCAGTACTTC
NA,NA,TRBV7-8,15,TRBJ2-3,CASSLSFPRTDTQYF,TGTGCCAGCAGCTTGAGTTTTCCTCGCACAGATACGCAGTATTTT
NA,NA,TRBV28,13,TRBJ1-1,CASSWTENTEAFF,TGTGCCAGCAGCTGGACGGAGAACACTGAAGCTTTCTTT
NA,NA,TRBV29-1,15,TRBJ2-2,CSVEGGRGDTGELFF,TGCAGCGTTGAAGGGGGCAGGGGGGACACCGGGGAGCTGTTTTTT
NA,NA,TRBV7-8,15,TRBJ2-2,CASSGVGRNTGELFF,TGTGCCAGCAGCGGGGTGGGGCGGAACACCGGGGAGCTGTTTTTT
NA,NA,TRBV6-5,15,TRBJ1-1,CASSRITALGTEAFF,TGTGCCAGCAGTAGGATTACAGCACTTGGGACTGAAGCTTTCTTT
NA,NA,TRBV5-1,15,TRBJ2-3,CASSLSGAGTDTQYF,TGCGCCAGCAGCTTATCAGGGGCGGGCACAGATACGCAGTATTTT
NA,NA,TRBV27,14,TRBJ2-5,CASSEGGLLETQYF,TGTGCCAGCAGTGAGGGGGGGCTTCTAGAGACCCAGTACTTC
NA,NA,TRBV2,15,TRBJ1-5,CASRDGGRGNQPQHF,TGTGCCAGCAGGGACGGGGGGCGCGGCAATCAGCCCCAGCATTTT
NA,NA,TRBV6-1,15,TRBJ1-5,CASSDRHPSNQPQHF,TGTGCCAGCAGTGACAGACACCCTAGCAATCAGCCCCAGCATTTT
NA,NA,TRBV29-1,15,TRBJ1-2,CSVEEFTAGGYGYTF,TGCAGCGTTGAAGAATTTACCGCGGGAGGGTACGGCTACACCTTC
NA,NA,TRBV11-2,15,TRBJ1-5,CASSLDGLSNQPQHF,TGTGCCAGCAGCTTAGACGGCCTTAGCAATCAGCCCCAGCATTTT
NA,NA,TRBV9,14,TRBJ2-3,CASSVERLTDTQYF,TGTGCCAGCAGCGTCGAGCGGCTCACAGATACGCAGTATTTT
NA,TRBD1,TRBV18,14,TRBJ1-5,CASSPGQGYQPQHF,TGTGCCAGCTCACCCGGACAGGGGTATCAGCCCCAGCATTTT
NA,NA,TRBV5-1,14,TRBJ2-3,CASSPDQDPDTQYF,TGCGCCAGCAGCCCTGACCAGGATCCAGATACGCAGTATTTT
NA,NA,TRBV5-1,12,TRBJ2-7,CASSTRAGEQYF,TGCGCCAGCAGCACCAGGGCCGGCGAGCAGTACTTC
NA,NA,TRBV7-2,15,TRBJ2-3,CASSLGVTSTDTQYF,TGTGCCAGCAGCTTAGGGGTCACCTCCACAGATACGCAGTATTTT
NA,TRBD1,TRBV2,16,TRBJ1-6,CASSPTGTGHFSPLHF,TGTGCCAGCAGCCCTACCGGGACAGGGCATTTTTCACCCCTCCACTTT
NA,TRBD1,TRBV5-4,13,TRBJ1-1,CASSFTGGTEAFF,TGTGCCAGCAGCTTCACAGGGGGCACTGAAGCTTTCTTT
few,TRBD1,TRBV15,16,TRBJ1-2,CATSRDPGQASGGYTF,TGTGCCACCAGCAGAGATCCCGGACAGGCCTCGGGAGGCTACACCTTC
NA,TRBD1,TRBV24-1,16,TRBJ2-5,CATSGVGRGSFETQYF,TGTGCCACCAGTGGTGTTGGCAGGGGGTCTTTTGAGACCCAGTACTTC
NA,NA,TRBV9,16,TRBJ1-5,CASSPGGKIGNQPQHF,TGTGCCAGCAGCCCCGGGGGGAAGATTGGCAATCAGCCCCAGCATTTT
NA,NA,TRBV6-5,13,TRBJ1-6,CASSPGRNSPLHF,TGTGCCAGCAGTCCTGGACGGAATTCACCCCTCCACTTT
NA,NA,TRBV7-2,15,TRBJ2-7,CASSLEAMGSGEQYF,TGTGCCAGCAGCTTAGAGGCAATGGGGTCTGGCGAGCAGTACTTC
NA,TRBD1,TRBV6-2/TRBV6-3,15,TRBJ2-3,CASSYSVTGADTQYF,TGTGCCAGCAGTTACTCGGTGACAGGGGCAGATACGCAGTATTTT
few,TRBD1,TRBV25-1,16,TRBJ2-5,CASSEYPGQGDETQYF,TGTGCCAGCAGTGAATACCCGGGACAGGGGGACGAGACCCAGTACTTC
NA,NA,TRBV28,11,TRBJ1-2,CASSFPDGYTF,TGTGCCAGCAGTTTCCCCGATGGCTACACCTTC
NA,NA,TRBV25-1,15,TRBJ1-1,CASSESGRQNTEAFF,TGTGCCAGCAGTGAATCGGGAAGGCAGAACACTGAAGCTTTCTTT
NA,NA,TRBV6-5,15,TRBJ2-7,CASSYSGSRWKEQYF,TGTGCCAGCAGTTACTCGGGATCCCGCTGGAAGGAGCAGTACTTC
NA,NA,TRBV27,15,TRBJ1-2,CASSSGTFGNYGYTF,TGTGCCAGCAGTTCCGGGACATTCGGAAACTATGGCTACACCTTC
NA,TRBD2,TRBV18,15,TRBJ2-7,CASSPSGTSQDEQYF,TGTGCCAGCTCACCCTCGGGGACTAGTCAAGACGAGCAGTACTTC
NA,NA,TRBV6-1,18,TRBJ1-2,CASSALLDSAGGLGGYTF,TGTGCCAGCAGTGCCCTCTTGGATAGCGCCGGGGGACTAGGTGGCTACACCTTC
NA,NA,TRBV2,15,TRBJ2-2,CASKPGTMNTGELFF,TGTGCCAGCAAACCCGGGACGATGAACACCGGGGAGCTGTTTTTT
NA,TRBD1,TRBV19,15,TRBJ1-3,CASSIEGTAGNTIYF,TGTGCCAGTAGTATAGAGGGGACAGCCGGAAACACCATATATTTT
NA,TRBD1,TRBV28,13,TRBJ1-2,CASSLTGGDGYTF,TGTGCCAGCAGTCTAACAGGGGGCGACGGCTACACCTTC
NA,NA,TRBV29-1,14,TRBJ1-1,CSVAQGEGNTEAFF,TGCAGCGTTGCACAGGGAGAGGGGAACACTGAAGCTTTCTTT
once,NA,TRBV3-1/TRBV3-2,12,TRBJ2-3,CASSESSDTQYF,TGTGCCAGCAGCGAGAGCTCAGATACGCAGTATTTT
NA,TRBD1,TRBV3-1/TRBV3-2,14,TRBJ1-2,CASSQAGGSYGYTF,TGTGCCAGCAGCCAAGCAGGGGGCTCCTATGGCTACACCTTC
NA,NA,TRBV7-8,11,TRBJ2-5,CASSYQETQYF,TGTGCCAGCAGCTACCAAGAGACCCAGTACTTC